The source of this TCR beta chain is a study of response to subunit inactivated influenza vaccine. This CDR3 contains 16 residues. CDR1 and CDR2 from the germline V gene are SNHLY and FYNNEI. After removal of 6 bases from V and 3 bases from J, the junction contained 13 bases not matched to a gene. Findings of the study overall: Seasonal influenza vaccination, on each occasion, was suggested by the authors to recruit few new T cells.

TCRdb reprocessed the RT-PCR reads with MiXCR, giving one entry per CDR3 protein. The table has more than 700,000 distinct CDR3 sequences, approximately 22% seen once. Regarding this clonotype: The antigen is not known.

This clonotype was sampled from a middle-aged man who received an inactivated influenza vaccine. This chain joins TRBV2 and TRBJ1-2, with 7 positions matching TRBD1. Here the sequenced sample was PBMCs from blood, taken around 5 days after vaccination. The CDR3: CASSVRPGGTHYGYTF. The CDR3 bases are TGTGCCAGCAGCGTAAGACCAGGGGGGACCCACTATGGCTACACCTTC.